This record covers a single T cell receptor (beta chain). The entry originates in a study of immune evolution from preneoplasia to lung adenocarcinoma. This table comes from immunoSEQ multiplex PCR, and its TCRdb copy is limited to in-frame clones, with some not included. Here the sample spans around 16,000 clones, 65% to 90% being singletons. The sequenced sample was FFPE invasive lung adenocarcinoma tissue. The receptor's source is a person in their 70s with invasive lung adenocarcinoma.

For the CDR3, the DNA is TGCAGCGCTACAGGGATTGGGACCGGGGAGCTGTTTTTT. Translating gives CSATGIGTGELFF. The chain joins TRBV29-1 to TRBJ2-2, with TRBD1 as a possible D gene (6 bases). The CDR3 is 13 amino acids. CDR1 and CDR2 (germline): SQVTM, ANQGSEA. V lost 7 bases to trimming and J lost 5 bases, with 14 bases between them.